The 9 T cell receptor beta chains in this list originate from one sample, sequenced in a study of CD8 T cells in Susac syndrome. RNA totalling roughly 0.45 to 1 ug underwent reverse transcription with random hexamers. TCRdb re-called the immunoSEQ multiplex PCR reads through MiXCR, storing one row per CDR3 protein. The sample lists 250,000 to 350,000 distinct CDR3 sequences, around 92% seen once, with over 0.05% in the top ten. Sequencing input: CD4+ T cells from PBMCs. Receptors were obtained from a human donor with multiple sclerosis.

The rearrangement links TRBV29-1 to TRBJ1-5; D is uncertain. V lost 4 bases to trimming and J lost 2 bases, with 6 bases between them. Germline V CDR1 and CDR2: SQVTM, ANQGSEA. This CDR3 has 12 residues. The CDR3 is CSVVTGNQPQHF. The CDR3 bases are TGCAGCGTTGTAACAGGCAATCAGCCCCAGCATTTT.

The genes are TRBV12-3 or TRBV12-4 and TRBJ2-2; no reliable D call. There are 16 residues in the CDR3. Trimming stripped 4 bases from V and 7 bases from J, with 19 bases between. In DNA, the CDR3 is TGTGCCAGCAGTTCCCTTAGGGTAGGGTTGGTCGGGGAGCTGTTTTTT. Protein: CASSSLRVGLVGELFF.

V usage is TRBV6-5 and J usage is TRBJ2-5; D remains ambiguous. The CDR3 sequence is 14 residues long. Trimming took 6 bases from V and 2 from J, leaving 13 bases between them. Germline CDR1 and CDR2: MNHEY and SVGAGI. CDR3: CASSPLGIQETQYF. CDR3 in DNA: TGTGCCAGCAGCCCGCTCGGTATACAAGAGACCCAGTACTTC.

The chain joins TRBV15 to TRBJ2-7; D not certain. This CDR3 is built from 13 residues. The germline CDR1 and CDR2 sequences are LNHNV and YYDKDF (reference sequence). V lost 1 base and J 3 bases, leaving 7 bases between the germline ends. The CDR3 region is CATSRVHSYEQYF. In DNA form, the CDR3 reads TGTGCCACCAGCAGAGTCCATAGCTACGAGCAGTACTTC.

V gene TRBV7-9 combines with J gene TRBJ2-2; unclear D gene. The V and J ends lost 5 bases and 5 bases respectively, with 9 bases between them. Germline CDR1 is SEHNR and CDR2 is FQNEAQ (reference sequence). The CDR3 contains 13 residues. CDR3 amino acids: CASSVLETGELFF. CDR3 nucleotide sequence: TGTGCCAGCAGCGTCCTGGAGACCGGGGAGCTGTTTTTT. Drawing the rest from reference TRBV7-9 and TRBJ2-2, the complete variable domain is DTGVSQNPRHKITKRGQNVTFRCDPISEHNRLYWYRQTLGQGPEFLTYFQNEAQLEKSRLLSDRFSAERPKGSFSTLEIQRTEQGDSAMYLCASSVLETGELFFGEGSRLTVL.

The V and J genes are TRBV6-6 and TRBJ1-1, with unresolved D. CDR3 length equals 14 residues. Per germline, CDR1 MNHNY and CDR2 SVGAGI (reference sequence). The ends were cut back, 2 bases at V and 4 bases at J, with 11 bases in the middle. CDR3 bases: TGTGCCAGCAGTTACATCGATGGCAGCACTGAAGCTTTCTTT. It specifies CASSYIDGSTEAFF.

The V gene is TRBV20-1, the J gene TRBJ2-1; 9 positions agree with TRBD2. CDR1 and CDR2 (germline): DFQATT, SNEGSKA (reference sequence). The CDR3 sequence is 14 residues long. V lost 4 bases to trimming and J lost 1 base; unmatched junction nucleotides: 2. The CDR3 DNA follows: TGCAGTGCTATAGCGGGAGCATCCTACAATGAGCAGTTCTTC. Protein product: CSAIAGASYNEQFF.

V and J are TRBV5-1 and TRBJ2-1, with 12 bases that match TRBD2. The CDR3 is 14 amino acids. After removal of 1 base from V and 15 bases from J, the junction contained 8 bases not matched to a gene. Germline V gene data show CDR1 as SGHRS and CDR2 as YFSETQ. The CDR3 sequence is CASSLQLAGGESFF. The CDR3 nucleotides are TGCGCCAGCAGCTTGCAACTAGCGGGAGGAGAGTCGTTCTTC.

The CDR3 DNA follows: TGTGCCAGCAGAAACTTCGGGGACAATGAGCAGTTCTTC. It specifies CASRNFGDNEQFF. The V gene is TRBV12-3 or TRBV12-4, the J gene TRBJ2-1, with D maybe TRBD2 (5 bases). The CDR3 covers 13 residues. The V gene lost 6 bases and the J gene lost 5 bases, with 11 bases spanning the gap.